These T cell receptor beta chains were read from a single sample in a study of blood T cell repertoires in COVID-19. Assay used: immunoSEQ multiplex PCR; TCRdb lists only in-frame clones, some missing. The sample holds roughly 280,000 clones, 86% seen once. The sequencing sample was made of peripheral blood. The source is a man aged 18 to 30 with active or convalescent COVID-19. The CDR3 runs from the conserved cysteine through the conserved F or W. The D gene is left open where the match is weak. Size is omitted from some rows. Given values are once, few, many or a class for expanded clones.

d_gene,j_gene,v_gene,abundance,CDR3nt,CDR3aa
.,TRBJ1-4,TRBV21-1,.,TGTGCCAAAAGGACTGGCACTAATGAAAAACTGTTTTTT,CAKRTGTNEKLFF
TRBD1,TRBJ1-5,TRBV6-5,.,TGTGCCAGCTATACGGACAGGGCGAATCAGCCCCAGCATTTT,CASYTDRANQPQHF
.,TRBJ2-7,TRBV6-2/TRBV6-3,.,TGTGCCAGCAGTTTCCGTAGAAGTAGCTCCTACGAGCAGTACTTC,CASSFRRSSSYEQYF
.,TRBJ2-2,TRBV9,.,TGTGCCAGCAGCGTAGGTGTGGAGGGTACCGGGGAGCTGTTTTTT,CASSVGVEGTGELFF
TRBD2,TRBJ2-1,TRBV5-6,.,TGTGCCAGCAGCGCGGGGACTAGCGGGCCCTACAATGAGCAGTTCTTC,CASSAGTSGPYNEQFF
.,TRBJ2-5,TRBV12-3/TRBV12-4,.,TGTGCCAGCAGTTTGGGGGGGCAGACCCAGTACTTC,CASSLGGQTQYF
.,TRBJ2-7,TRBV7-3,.,TGTGCCAGCAGCCCACTACCGAGCTCCTACGAGCAGTACTTC,CASSPLPSSYEQYF
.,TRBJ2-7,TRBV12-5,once,TGTGCTAGTGGTTTGGTACTCTCACAGGCGGTCTACGAGCAGTACTTC,CASGLVLSQAVYEQYF
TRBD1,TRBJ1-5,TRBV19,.,TGTGCCAGTAGTTCCATCGGACAGGACAATCAGCCCCAGCATTTT,CASSSIGQDNQPQHF
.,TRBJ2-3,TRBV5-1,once,TGCGCCAGCAGCTTGGACGGCCGGGGTCCGGCATCAGATACGCAGTATTTT,CASSLDGRGPASDTQYF
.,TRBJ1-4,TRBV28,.,TGTGCCAGCAGTTTACAGGGGTTGAATGAAAAACTGTTTTTT,CASSLQGLNEKLFF
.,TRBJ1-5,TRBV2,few,TGTGCCAGCAGTGGGGCAGGATATAGCAATCAGCCCCAGCATTTT,CASSGAGYSNQPQHF
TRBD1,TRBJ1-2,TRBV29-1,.,TGCAGCGTTGATCGATCAGGGGGCGACGGCTACACCTTC,CSVDRSGGDGYTF
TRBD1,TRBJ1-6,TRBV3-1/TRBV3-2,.,TGTGCCAGCAAAACACAGGGGGAATCTTCACCCCTCCACTTT,CASKTQGESSPLHF
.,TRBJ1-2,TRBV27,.,TGTGCCAGCAGTTCTCCTACCCTCAGCGCAGGCTACACCTTC,CASSSPTLSAGYTF
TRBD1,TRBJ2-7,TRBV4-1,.,TGCGCCAGCAGCCAAGGGCTAGGTCAGGGGGCTTTCGAGCAGTACTTC,CASSQGLGQGAFEQYF
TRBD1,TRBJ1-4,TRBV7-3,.,TGTGCCAGCAGCCCGGACAGGGGTGAAAAACTGTTTTTT,CASSPDRGEKLFF
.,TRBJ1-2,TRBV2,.,TGTGCCAGCAGTGAACAGGCGGGTGGGTACTATGGCTACACCTTC,CASSEQAGGYYGYTF
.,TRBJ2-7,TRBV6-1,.,TGTGCCAGCAGTGAAGCGGGGGGAGTAGAAACCTACGAGCAGTACTTC,CASSEAGGVETYEQYF
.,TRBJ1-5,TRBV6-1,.,TGTGCCAGCAACAACGGTGGCGGAAAGAGGCCCCAGCATTTT,CASNNGGGKRPQHF
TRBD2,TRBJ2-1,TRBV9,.,TGTGCCAGCAGCGTAGTGGGGGTAGCGGGGCAACCGGGCAATGAGCAGTTCTTC,CASSVVGVAGQPGNEQFF
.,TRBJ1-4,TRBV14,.,TGTGCCAGCAGCCAGGGTCGGGGGGCAAGAGAAAAACTGTTTTTT,CASSQGRGAREKLFF
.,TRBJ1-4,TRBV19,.,TGTGCCAGTAGTCCCCCCCTCCGGAGGAGTAATGAAAAACTGTTTTTT,CASSPPLRRSNEKLFF
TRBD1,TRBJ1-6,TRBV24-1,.,TGTGCCACCAGTGATTCTGGCAGGGGGTCACCCCTCCACTTT,CATSDSGRGSPLHF
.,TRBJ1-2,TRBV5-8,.,TGTGCCAGCAGCTTGCAGGGGACCTATGGCTACACCTTC,CASSLQGTYGYTF
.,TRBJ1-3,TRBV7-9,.,TGTGCCAGCAGCTTAACAGTACCCCCTGGAAACACCATATATTTT,CASSLTVPPGNTIYF
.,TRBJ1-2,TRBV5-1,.,TGCGCCAGCAGCTCGACGGGAGGGCGGTATGGCTACACCTTC,CASSSTGGRYGYTF
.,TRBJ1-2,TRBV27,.,TGTGCCAGCAGTTTAGGGCCCGGGACATCCTATGGCTACACCTTC,CASSLGPGTSYGYTF
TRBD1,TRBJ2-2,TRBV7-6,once,TGTGCCAGCAGCCCAGGGGGATATGGGACCGGGGAGCTGTTTTTT,CASSPGGYGTGELFF
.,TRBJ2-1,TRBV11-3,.,TGTGCCAGCAGCTCGCGACAGTACAATGAGCAGTTCTTC,CASSSRQYNEQFF